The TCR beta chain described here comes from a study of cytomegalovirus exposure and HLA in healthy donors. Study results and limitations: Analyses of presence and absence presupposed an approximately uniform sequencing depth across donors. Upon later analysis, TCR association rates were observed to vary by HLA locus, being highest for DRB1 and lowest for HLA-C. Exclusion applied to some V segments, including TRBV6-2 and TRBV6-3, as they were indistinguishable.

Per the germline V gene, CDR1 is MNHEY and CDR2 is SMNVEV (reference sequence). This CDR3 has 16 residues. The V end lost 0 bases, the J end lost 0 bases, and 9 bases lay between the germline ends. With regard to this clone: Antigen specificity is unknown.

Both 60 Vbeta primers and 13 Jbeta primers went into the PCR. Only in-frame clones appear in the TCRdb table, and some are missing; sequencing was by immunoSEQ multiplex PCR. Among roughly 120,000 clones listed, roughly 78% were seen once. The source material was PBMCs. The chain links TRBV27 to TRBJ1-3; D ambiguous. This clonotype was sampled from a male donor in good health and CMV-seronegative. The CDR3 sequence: CASSLSRRVSGNTIYF. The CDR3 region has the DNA TGTGCCAGCAGTTTATCTCGTCGGGTCTCTGGAAACACCATATATTTT.